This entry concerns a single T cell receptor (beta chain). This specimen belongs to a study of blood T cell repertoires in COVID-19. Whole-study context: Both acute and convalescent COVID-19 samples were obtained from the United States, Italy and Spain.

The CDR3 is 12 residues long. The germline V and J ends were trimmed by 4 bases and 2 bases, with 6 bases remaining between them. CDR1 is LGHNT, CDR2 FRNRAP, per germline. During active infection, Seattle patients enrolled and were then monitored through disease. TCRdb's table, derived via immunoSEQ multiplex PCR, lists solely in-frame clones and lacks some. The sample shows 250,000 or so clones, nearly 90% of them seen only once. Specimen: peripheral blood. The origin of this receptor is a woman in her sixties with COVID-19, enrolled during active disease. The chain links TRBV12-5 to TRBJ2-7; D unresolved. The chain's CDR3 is CASGSAAYEQYF. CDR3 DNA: TGTGCTAGTGGTTCCGCGGCCTACGAGCAGTACTTC. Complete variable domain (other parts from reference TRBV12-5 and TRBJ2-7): DARVTQTPRHKVTEMGQEVTMRCQPILGHNTVFWYRQTMMQGLELLAYFRNRAPLDDSGMPKDRFSAEMPDATLATLKIQPSEPRDSAVYFCASGSAAYEQYFGPGTRLTVT.